This T cell receptor beta chain appears in the sequencing data of a study of T cells in Graves' hyperthyroidism and ophthalmopathy. Lactation, pregnancy, other autoimmune disease or uncontrolled infection led to exclusion of patients. Diagnostic assessment was based on clinical symptoms, serum thyroxine and TRAb, thyroid ultrasound and orbital computed tomography. V was clipped by 5 bases and J by 0 bases, with 15 bases between them. The CDR3 has 16 amino acids. The V gene's germline CDR1 is SGHAT and CDR2 FQNNGV. This clonotype has a count of ten or more. Its antigen is still unknown. RNA transcripts served as the template for amplifying TCR beta CDR3 regions. The HTBI primer set was used in a first-round RT-PCR of the TCR CDR3. One entry per CDR3 protein, called by TCRdb with MiXCR from the multiplex PCR reads. The sample lists approximately 330,000 distinct CDR3 sequences, around a sixth occurring once.

Regarding the study as a whole: In blood, most of the thyroid clonotypes expanded above 0.001 were also present.

The sequenced sample was blood. The origin of this receptor is a woman between 45 and 65 years old with Graves' hyperthyroidism. V is TRBV11-2 and J is TRBJ2-3, with D tentatively TRBD2 (5 bases). The CDR3 DNA is TGTGCCAGCAGCCAAGAGGGAGCGACGAGCACAGATACGCAGTATTTT. This sequence encodes CASSQEGATSTDTQYF.